Below are 15 T cell receptor beta chains sequenced from a single sample in a study of vaccination effects on CD4 cells after COVID-19. The protocol was immunoSEQ multiplex PCR, while the TCRdb copy is restricted to in-frame clones and leaves out a portion. Among around 50,000 clones listed, 55% to 75% were seen once. When around nine days of culture had elapsed, CD4+ T cells were isolated. Antigens for these TCRs are unknown. The input for sequencing was CD4+ T cells from PBMCs cultured without peptide, taken before COVID-19 vaccination. These receptors were taken from a human donor who received a COVID-19 vaccine.

The chain recombines TRBV6-5 with TRBJ1-1; possible D gene TRBD1, 6 bases. CDR3 length equals 16 residues. The V gene's germline CDR1 is MNHEY and CDR2 SVGAGI. Deletions cut 4 bases from V and 4 bases from J, with 19 bases between. In DNA form, the CDR3 reads TGTGCCAGCAGTTCCAGGGGTAAGGCCCTCGGCACTGAAGCTTTCTTT. Its translation: CASSSRGKALGTEAFF.

The chain's CDR3 is CASSFQGGRGETQYF. Here the CDR3 DNA reads TGTGCCAGCAGCTTCCAGGGGGGCCGGGGAGAGACCCAGTACTTC. The chain joins TRBV7-2 to TRBJ2-5; possibly TRBD1 for D (7 bases). The CDR3 spans 15 residues. Trimming took 3 bases from V and 4 from J, leaving 15 bases between them. The germline V gene has CDR1 SGHTA and CDR2 FQGNSA.

The chain uses TRBV6-5 and TRBJ2-3; TRBD2 matches 7 bases. CDR1 is MNHEY and CDR2 is SVGAGI in the germline V gene. Losses at the gene ends were 0 bases for V and 2 bases for J; bases not matched to a gene: 5. This CDR3 spans 16 amino acids. As DNA, the CDR3 is TGTGCCAGCAGTTACTCGATAGCGGGTGCCACAGATACGCAGTATTTT. Protein: CASSYSIAGATDTQYF.

The J gene is TRBJ2-7, the V gene TRBV5-5; D not certain. Trimming pared 2 bases from V and 4 bases from J, leaving 4 bases between. CDR3 size: 11 residues. Germline V gene lookup returns CDR1 SGHKS and CDR2 YYEKEE (reference sequence). This CDR3 is CASSLQYEQYF. In DNA form, the CDR3 reads TGTGCCAGCAGCTTACAATACGAGCAGTACTTC.

This sequence joins TRBV18 and TRBJ2-1; 15 bases map to TRBD2. The germline V gene encodes CDR1 KGHSH and CDR2 LQKENI. Unmatched junction bases numbered 3, after V lost 5 bases and J lost 7 bases. The CDR3 has 15 residues. The CDR3 region has the DNA TGTGCCAGCTCATCCGGACTAGCGGGAGGGAATGAGCAGTTCTTC. This sequence encodes CASSSGLAGGNEQFF.

This chain uses TRBV2 with TRBJ2-7; D is perhaps TRBD2 (5 bases). Between the trimmed V and J ends, which lost 10 bases and 3 bases, there was a span of 19 bases. Germline V CDR1 and CDR2: SNHLY, FYNNEI. The CDR3 has 14 residues. The CDR3 sequence is CATKVTEAIYEQYF. DNA for the CDR3: TGTGCCACCAAGGTGACGGAGGCGATCTACGAGCAGTACTTC.

V and J are TRBV7-9 and TRBJ2-3, with D possibly matching TRBD1 (5 bases). CDR3 length equals 13 residues. V lost 5 bases and J lost 0, with 6 bases in between. Germline V gene lookup returns CDR1 SEHNR and CDR2 FQNEAQ (reference sequence). The chain's CDR3 is CASSPGSTDTQYF. CDR3 DNA: TGTGCCAGCAGCCCAGGGAGCACAGATACGCAGTATTTT.

This chain joins TRBV11-2 and TRBJ2-7; D ambiguous. The germline V gene has CDR1 SGHAT and CDR2 FQNNGV. Trimming left V 2 bases short and J 0 bases short, with 20 bases between. The length of the CDR3 is 18 residues. DNA of the CDR3: TGTGCCAGCAGCTTATACCTTCGTGGGCGCGATAGCTCCTACGAGCAGTACTTC. Its protein is CASSLYLRGRDSSYEQYF.

The V and J genes are TRBV2 and TRBJ1-5; D may be TRBD1 (5 bases). The CDR3 is 13 residues long. Trimming pared 8 bases from V and 4 bases from J, leaving 12 bases between. Germline V CDR1 and CDR2: SNHLY, FYNNEI. The CDR3 nucleotides are TGTGCCAGCGAGGGACTGAGTAATCAGCCCCAGCATTTT. This translates into CASEGLSNQPQHF.

The J gene is TRBJ2-1, the V gene TRBV10-1; D might be TRBD1 (6 bases). Germline loops: CDR1 WNHNN, CDR2 SYGVQD (reference sequence). The CDR3 length is 14 residues. V lost 3 bases and J lost 5, with 11 bases in between. In DNA, the CDR3 is TGCGCCAGCAGTGATCGGGACACAGACAATGAGCAGTTCTTC. Translating it yields CASSDRDTDNEQFF.

This chain links TRBV18 with TRBJ2-7, with 7 bases matching TRBD2. The CDR3 has 15 amino acids. V dropped 0 bases and J dropped 5; count of bases not matched to a gene: 7. Looked up from germline, CDR1 is KGHSH and CDR2 is LQKENI. CDR3 sequence (DNA): TGTGCCAGCTCACCACCGAACGGGGGAGGGAACGAGCAGTACTTC. Its translation: CASSPPNGGGNEQYF. Full variable domain (missing parts from reference TRBV18 and TRBJ2-7): NAGVMQNPRHLVRRRGQEARLRCSPMKGHSHVYWYRQLPEEGLKFMVYLQKENIIDESGMPKERFSAEFPKEGPSILRIQQVVRGDSAAYFCASSPPNGGGNEQYFGPGTRLTVT.

The chain has TRBV5-1 and TRBJ2-1; D not certain. From germline, CDR1 is SGHRS and CDR2 YFSETQ. Trimming pared 0 bases from V and 3 bases from J, leaving 7 bases between. The CDR3 length is 14 residues. CDR3: CASSLVEIYNEQFF. Here the CDR3 DNA reads TGCGCCAGCAGCTTGGTGGAAATCTACAATGAGCAGTTCTTC. The variable domain in full, with the rest retrieved from reference TRBV5-1 and TRBJ2-1, is KAGVTQTPRYLIKTRGQQVTLSCSPISGHRSVSWYQQTPGQGLQFLFEYFSETQRNKGNFPGRFSGRQFSNSRSEMNVSTLELGDSALYLCASSLVEIYNEQFFGPGTRLTVL.

This clone showed up just a few times. V usage is TRBV6-2 or TRBV6-3 and J usage is TRBJ1-2; D is unclear. Trimming removed 4 bases from V and 2 bases from J, with 8 bases in between. Germline V gene sequence: CDR1 MNHEY, CDR2 SVGEGT. The CDR3 is 13 residues long. The CDR3 here is CASSSGSNYGYTF. CDR3 nucleotides: TGTGCCAGCAGTTCCGGGTCGAACTATGGCTACACCTTC.

The chain has TRBV30 and TRBJ1-2; 7 bases are shared with TRBD1. The V and J ends lost 3 bases and 4 bases, in that order; junction bases with no gene match: 8. From germline, CDR1 is GTSNPN and CDR2 SVGIG (reference sequence). The CDR3 is made up of 14 amino acids. The CDR3 region is CAWRRQGLSYGYTF. DNA for the CDR3: TGTGCCTGGAGGAGACAGGGCCTATCCTATGGCTACACCTTC.

The rearrangement joins TRBV7-2 to TRBJ1-1; D is ambiguous. Trimming stripped 0 bases from V and 8 bases from J, with 10 bases between. Germline V gene lookup returns CDR1 SGHTA and CDR2 FQGNSA. CDR3 length: 13 amino acids. CDR3 nucleotide sequence: TGTGCCAGCAGCTTAGCGCTAAATCCGGAAGCTTTCTTT. Its translation: CASSLALNPEAFF.